This TCR beta chain was sequenced during a study of cytomegalovirus exposure and HLA in healthy donors. Study background: The 120 or so validation repertoires used the same platform as the approximately 620 first-cohort repertoires (as reported by a later analysis).

Germline CDR1 and CDR2: GTSNPN and SVGIG (reference sequence). This CDR3 is 15 amino acids long. V lost 3 bases and J lost 0; bases outside the gene matches: 7. Whole-study results and caveats: In vitro assays verified that a few CMV-associated chains recognized CMV antigens specifically. In the roughly 130 validation repertoires, a later analysis found that first-cohort TCR clusters tended to co-occur.

In regard to this clone: Its antigen is unknown.

Generated by immunoSEQ multiplex PCR, the TCRdb table keeps only in-frame clones and is missing some. The sample carries 60,000 to 65,000 clones, almost 97% recorded once. The TCR was taken from a woman aged 18 to 35 in good health and CMV-seronegative. Sequencing used PBMCs. The rearrangement links TRBV30 to TRBJ1-2, with 7 bases fitting TRBD1. DNA for the CDR3: TGTGCCTGGAGCGAGGGGACAGAGACTAACTATGGCTACACCTTC. This codes for CAWSEGTETNYGYTF. Full variable domain (rest looked up from reference TRBV30 and TRBJ1-2): SQTIHQWPATLVQPVGSPLSLECTVEGTSNPNLYWYRQAAGRGLQLLFYSVGIGQISSEVPQNLSASRPQDRQFILSSKKLLLSDSGFYLCAWSEGTETNYGYTFGSGTRLTVV.